This TCR beta chain was documented in a study of response to subunit inactivated influenza vaccine. Regarding the study as a whole: Few new T cells, the authors suggested, are recruited by each seasonal influenza vaccination.

As regards this clonotype: Its specificity is unknown.

One entry per CDR3 protein results from TCRdb running MiXCR on the RT-PCR reads. The table lists roughly 650,000 distinct CDR3 sequences, 12% to 15% of them singletons. The germline V gene has CDR1 SQVTM and CDR2 ANQGSEA. The CDR3 has 14 residues. V dropped 8 bases and J dropped 4 bases, with 20 bases sitting between them. Sequenced here: PBMCs from blood, sampled less than 15 days before vaccination. V and J are TRBV29-1 and TRBJ2-5, with D perhaps TRBD1 (6 bases). This receptor was obtained from a man aged 45-60 years who received an inactivated influenza vaccine. The CDR3 loop is CSFPTGIVGETQYF. CDR3 nucleotide sequence: TGCAGCTTCCCAACAGGGATAGTGGGAGAGACCCAGTACTTC.